This is a list of T cell receptor beta chains from one sample in a study of blood T cell repertoires in COVID-19. Assay used: immunoSEQ multiplex PCR; TCRdb lists only in-frame clones, some missing. The table shows 120,000 to 150,000 clones, with roughly 84% occurring only once. Source material: peripheral blood. The receptor source for this set is a man younger than 40 with COVID-19, enrolled during active disease. The CDR3 runs from the conserved cysteine through the conserved F or W. A D gene is named only where the DNA matches it firmly. Only some rows state a clone size, as once, few, many or a class for expanded clones.

NA	TRBV20-1	NA	TRBJ2-2	TGCAGTGCCAGTCTAGCGAACACCGGGGAGCTGTTTTTT	CSASLANTGELFF
NA	TRBV9	NA	TRBJ1-5	TGTGCCAGCAGCCCCACCCCACAGGTTAATCAGCCCCAGCATTTT	CASSPTPQVNQPQHF
NA	TRBV11-1	NA	TRBJ1-1	TGTGCCAGCAGCCCTACCAGAGGGACTAGAGCTGAAGCTTTCTTT	CASSPTRGTRAEAFF
NA	TRBV28	TRBD1	TRBJ2-2	TGTGCCAGCAGTTTAGGGACAGCCGGCCCCGGGGAGCTGTTTTTT	CASSLGTAGPGELFF
NA	TRBV3-1/TRBV3-2	TRBD2	TRBJ2-5	TGTGCCAGTCGTCGCCGGGGGGGGGAGACCCAGTACTTC	CASRRRGGETQYF
once	TRBV2	TRBD1	TRBJ2-5	TGTGCCAGCAGCCAACCGGGACAGGGCCAAGAGACCCAGTACTTC	CASSQPGQGQETQYF
few	TRBV3-1/TRBV3-2	NA	TRBJ1-1	TGTGCCAGCAGCAATACCGGGACACCGAACACTGAAGCTTTCTTT	CASSNTGTPNTEAFF
NA	TRBV14	TRBD2	TRBJ2-1	TGTGCCAGCAGCCATCCTAGCGGCACCTACAATGAGCAGTTCTTC	CASSHPSGTYNEQFF
NA	TRBV9	NA	TRBJ2-1	TGTGCCAGCAGCGTAGGGTCAGCGGTGGACAATGAGCAGTTCTTC	CASSVGSAVDNEQFF
NA	TRBV28	NA	TRBJ1-3	TGTGCCAGCAGTAGGGAGTCCGGAAACACCATATATTTT	CASSRESGNTIYF
NA	TRBV28	NA	TRBJ2-3	TGTGCCAGCACCGGCGGGGTAGCAGATACGCAGTATTTT	CASTGGVADTQYF
NA	TRBV9	TRBD2	TRBJ2-1	TGTGCCAGCAGCGAACTAGCGGGAGCTCTGAATGAGCAGTTCTTC	CASSELAGALNEQFF
NA	TRBV6-2/TRBV6-3	TRBD1	TRBJ1-5	TGTGCCAGCAGTGACGGACAGGGGAGCCAGCCCCAGCATTTT	CASSDGQGSQPQHF
NA	TRBV28	NA	TRBJ1-2	TGTGCCAGCACCTCATCGGGTGAGAGCTATGGCTACACCTTC	CASTSSGESYGYTF
NA	TRBV9	TRBD2	TRBJ2-3	TGTGCCAGCAGCGGACGCTTGGCGGGAGAGGCAGATACGCAGTATTTT	CASSGRLAGEADTQYF
NA	TRBV3-1/TRBV3-2	NA	TRBJ2-2	TGTGCCAGCAGCGCACGACTGACCGGGGAGCTGTTTTTT	CASSARLTGELFF
NA	TRBV6-5	NA	TRBJ1-1	TGTGCCAGCAGTCAACCCGGGTCAGAGTTGGCTTTCTTT	CASSQPGSELAFF
NA	TRBV6-6	NA	TRBJ1-4	TGTGCCAGCGGCAGGCCCCACAGCGGTGAAAAACTGTTTTTT	CASGRPHSGEKLFF
NA	TRBV19	NA	TRBJ2-3	TGTGCCAGTAGTATCAGTTTTGCAGATACGCAGTATTTT	CASSISFADTQYF
NA	TRBV6-8	TRBD2	TRBJ2-7	TGTGCCAGCAGTTACGGGACTACGAACAAAGGGTTCTACGAGCAGTACTTC	CASSYGTTNKGFYEQYF
NA	TRBV28	NA	TRBJ2-7	TGTGCCAGCATCAAGCCCGGCCAGGGTGCCCACGAGCAGTACTTC	CASIKPGQGAHEQYF
NA	TRBV3-1/TRBV3-2	NA	TRBJ2-3	TGTGCCAGCAGCCATCAAGGGACTCGGCGAGATACGCAGTATTTT	CASSHQGTRRDTQYF
NA	TRBV28	TRBD1	TRBJ1-5	TGTGCCAGCAGTTTTCGGACAGGCCGGCAGCCCCAGCATTTT	CASSFRTGRQPQHF
NA	TRBV5-4	NA	TRBJ1-1	TGTGCCAGCAGCTTGGGCAGGATTAAGATGAACACTGAAGCTTTCTTT	CASSLGRIKMNTEAFF
NA	TRBV6-5	NA	TRBJ1-6	TGTGCCAGCATAGGGTACGGACAGACTCATTCACCCCTCCACTTT	CASIGYGQTHSPLHF
NA	TRBV4-2	NA	TRBJ2-2	TGTGCCAGCAGCCAAGATCTAAGTCCGACCGGGGAGCTGTTTTTT	CASSQDLSPTGELFF
NA	TRBV10-1	TRBD1	TRBJ2-3	TGCGCCAGCAGTGAGACCAGGGGGTCGAGTCTGGGTACGCAGTATTTT	CASSETRGSSLGTQYF
once	TRBV2	NA	TRBJ2-1	TGTGCCAGCAAATACGGGAGCTCCTACAATGAGCAGTTCTTC	CASKYGSSYNEQFF
once	TRBV6-5	NA	TRBJ2-5	TGTGCCACCCACCAACTTGAGACCCAGTACTTC	CATHQLETQYF
NA	TRBV24-1	TRBD2	TRBJ2-3	TGTGCCACCAGCGGGAGGGGCGCAGATACGCAGTATTTT	CATSGRGADTQYF
NA	TRBV11-2	TRBD2	TRBJ2-1	TGTGCCAGCAGCTCTCTTAGCGGGAGAGGTGAGCAGTTCTTC	CASSSLSGRGEQFF
NA	TRBV19	NA	TRBJ1-4	TGTGCCAGTAGTATGGCAGGGAGGGCTAATGAAAAACTGTTTTTT	CASSMAGRANEKLFF
NA	TRBV10-3	TRBD1	TRBJ2-3	TGTGCCATCACAGGGGGTACCACAGATACGCAGTATTTT	CAITGGTTDTQYF
NA	TRBV7-2	TRBD2	TRBJ2-7	TGTGCCAGCAGCCGCGAGGGAGGGGCGCAGTACTTC	CASSREGGAQYF
NA	TRBV5-4	NA	TRBJ1-3	TGTGCCAGCAGCACTCACGGGGGTGGCGGAAACACCATATATTTT	CASSTHGGGGNTIYF
once	TRBV19	TRBD1	TRBJ1-1	TGTGCCAGTATCGCACAGGGGAGGAAGATGAACACTGAAGCTTTCTTT	CASIAQGRKMNTEAFF
few	TRBV19	TRBD1	TRBJ2-2	TGTGCCAACCGGGACAGTGACACCGGGGAGCTGTTTTTT	CANRDSDTGELFF
NA	TRBV28	TRBD2	TRBJ2-7	TGTGCCAGCAGACTTACTAGCGACTACGAGCAGTACTTC	CASRLTSDYEQYF
NA	TRBV11-2	NA	TRBJ1-1	TGTGCCAGCAGCTTAGATCTCAGGACACAAGAAGCTTTCTTT	CASSLDLRTQEAFF
NA	TRBV19	TRBD2	TRBJ2-1	TGTGCCAGTAGTCCGATAGCGGGAGGGCCGTGGGAGCAGTTCTTC	CASSPIAGGPWEQFF
NA	TRBV15	NA	TRBJ2-5	TGTGCCACCAGCAGAGATCAGCGAGAGACCCAGTACTTC	CATSRDQRETQYF
NA	TRBV28	TRBD2	TRBJ2-7	TGTGCCAGCAGCTCCGCGACTAGCGGTTACTACGAGCAGTACTTC	CASSSATSGYYEQYF
NA	TRBV6-5	NA	TRBJ2-1	TGTGCCAGCAGTTACTCCCCCGGGAACCAAAATGAGCAGTTCTTC	CASSYSPGNQNEQFF
NA	TRBV7-3	NA	TRBJ2-7	TGTGCCAGCAGCTTGGGCAACTCCTACGAGCAGTACTTC	CASSLGNSYEQYF
NA	TRBV19	TRBD1	TRBJ1-5	TGTGCCAGTAGCAGAAGACAGGGGCAGGGCAATCAGCCCCAGCATTTT	CASSRRQGQGNQPQHF
NA	TRBV6-5	NA	TRBJ1-6	TGTGCCAGCAGGGACACAGGGATAAGATCACCCCTCCACTTT	CASRDTGIRSPLHF
NA	TRBV25-1	NA	TRBJ2-5	TGTGCCAGCAGTCAACCTGCGGACATACGGGAGACCCAGTACTTC	CASSQPADIRETQYF
NA	TRBV7-9	NA	TRBJ1-2	TGTGCCAGCAGCTTTCAAACAGCCCTGGGCTACACCTTC	CASSFQTALGYTF
NA	TRBV5-8	NA	TRBJ1-1	TGTGCCAGCAGCTACTCCAGGGGTGGTGAAGCTTTCTTT	CASSYSRGGEAFF
once	TRBV2	TRBD1	TRBJ1-5	TGTGCCAGCAGTAAGACAGGGGGCGCGGGTCAGCCCCAGCATTTT	CASSKTGGAGQPQHF
NA	TRBV27	NA	TRBJ2-7	TGTGCCAGCAGTACCTTACTAGCCCAGGGCGAGCAGTACTTC	CASSTLLAQGEQYF
NA	TRBV4-1	TRBD2	TRBJ2-7	TGCGCCAGCAGCCAAGATCCTAGCGGGCGGATATCCTACGAGCAGTACTTC	CASSQDPSGRISYEQYF
once	TRBV2	NA	TRBJ1-3	TGTGCCAGCAGAGGGGGAGGAAACACCATATATTTT	CASRGGGNTIYF
NA	TRBV2	TRBD2	TRBJ2-7	TGTGCCAGCAGTCAGACTAGCGGGACCTACGAGCAGTACTTC	CASSQTSGTYEQYF
few	TRBV6-5	TRBD1	TRBJ1-1	TGTGCCAGCACCTCAGGGGGGACTGAAGCTTTCTTT	CASTSGGTEAFF
NA	TRBV30	TRBD2	TRBJ2-1	TGTGCCTGGACTTCAGGGACTAGCGGAGCCTACAATGAGCAGTTCTTC	CAWTSGTSGAYNEQFF
NA	TRBV20-1	NA	TRBJ2-1	TGCAGTGTTCTCCGCGGGGAGCAGTTCTTC	CSVLRGEQFF
NA	TRBV18	TRBD1	TRBJ1-5	TGTGCCAGCTCACTTAACACAGGGGGCAATCAGCCCCAGCATTTT	CASSLNTGGNQPQHF
NA	TRBV27	NA	TRBJ2-1	TGTGCCAGCAGCGCTCTTATGGAGGGAGGAAGTGATGAGCAGTTCTTC	CASSALMEGGSDEQFF
NA	TRBV11-3	TRBD2	TRBJ2-3	TGTGCCAGCAGCTTATTAGCGGGAGCCCCGGGGGATACGCAGTATTTT	CASSLLAGAPGDTQYF